A selection of T cell receptor beta chains follows, all from one sample in a study of regulatory T cells in long-lasting Graves disease. TCRdb re-called the multiplex PCR reads with MiXCR, one entry per CDR3 protein. The sample yields fewer than 650,000 distinct CDR3 sequences, approximately 15% seen once. These same records also appear under a second study, on T cells in Graves' hyperthyroidism and ophthalmopathy.

The sequencing here drew on peripheral blood mononuclear cells (PBMCs), taken at new diagnosis, from a patient treated with antithyroid drugs. The receptors shown here come from a woman aged 25 to 39 with Graves disease. Each CDR3 is given with its conserved first and last residue. The order of the fields is V gene, clone size, J gene, D gene, CDR3 DNA, CDR3 protein. A D gene is named only where the DNA matches it firmly. Where a row states a size, it is once, few, many or the class of an expanded clone; other rows omit it.

V gene: TRBV15
clone size: many
J gene: TRBJ1-1
D gene: NA
CDR3 DNA: TGTGCCACCAGCAGACAACAGGGCGTGGGCACTGAAGCTTTCTTT
CDR3 protein: CATSRQQGVGTEAFF

V gene: TRBV7-9
clone size: NA
J gene: TRBJ2-2
D gene: TRBD1
CDR3 DNA: TGTGCCAGCAGCTTCGGACAGGGGGCTACCGGGGAGCTGTTTTTT
CDR3 protein: CASSFGQGATGELFF

V gene: TRBV27
clone size: few
J gene: TRBJ2-3
D gene: NA
CDR3 DNA: TGTGCCAGCAGTCCTAGCAGCACTAGCACAGATACGCAGTATTTT
CDR3 protein: CASSPSSTSTDTQYF

V gene: TRBV6-1
clone size: few
J gene: TRBJ1-1
D gene: TRBD1
CDR3 DNA: TGTGCCACCATCCAAACGACAGGGGGCCTTAAAGCTTTCTTT
CDR3 protein: CATIQTTGGLKAFF

V gene: TRBV28
clone size: many
J gene: TRBJ2-5
D gene: TRBD1
CDR3 DNA: TGTGCCAGCAGTTTACAGGGGGCCGAGACCCAGTACTTC
CDR3 protein: CASSLQGAETQYF

V gene: TRBV5-6
clone size: NA
J gene: TRBJ2-7
D gene: NA
CDR3 DNA: TGTGCCAGCAGCTTGTGGGAGAACCCCTACGAGCAGTACTTC
CDR3 protein: CASSLWENPYEQYF

V gene: TRBV28
clone size: many
J gene: TRBJ1-2
D gene: TRBD1
CDR3 DNA: TGTGCCAGCAGTAGAGGGACAGGGAAGGCCTATGGCTACACCTTC
CDR3 protein: CASSRGTGKAYGYTF

V gene: TRBV7-9
clone size: few
J gene: TRBJ1-5
D gene: TRBD1
CDR3 DNA: TGTGCCAGCAGCGCGACAGGGCCCACTCAGCCCCAGCATTTT
CDR3 protein: CASSATGPTQPQHF

V gene: TRBV18
clone size: few
J gene: TRBJ1-1
D gene: TRBD1
CDR3 DNA: TGTGCCAGCTCACCAAGTAACCCTGACAGGGCTGAAGCTTTCTTT
CDR3 protein: CASSPSNPDRAEAFF

V gene: TRBV7-9
clone size: many
J gene: TRBJ2-7
D gene: NA
CDR3 DNA: TGTGCCAGCAGCTTAGCACTCGAGCAGTACTTC
CDR3 protein: CASSLALEQYF

V gene: TRBV18
clone size: NA
J gene: TRBJ2-7
D gene: TRBD2
CDR3 DNA: TGTGCCAGCTCACCACAGCCTCCACTAGCGGAGGAGTACTTC
CDR3 protein: CASSPQPPLAEEYF

V gene: TRBV20-1
clone size: NA
J gene: TRBJ1-5
D gene: TRBD1
CDR3 DNA: TGCAGTGCTAGTGGAGACAGGGGGAGCAATCAGCCCCAGCATTTT
CDR3 protein: CSASGDRGSNQPQHF

V gene: TRBV5-1
clone size: NA
J gene: TRBJ2-2
D gene: TRBD2
CDR3 DNA: TGCGCCAGCAGGGAAGGGACTAGCGGACACACCGGGGAGCTGTTTTTT
CDR3 protein: CASREGTSGHTGELFF

V gene: TRBV6-2/TRBV6-3
clone size: many
J gene: TRBJ1-5
D gene: NA
CDR3 DNA: TGTGCCAGCAGTGAGAGGGACGGGCCGTCCATATGGCCCCAGCATTTT
CDR3 protein: CASSERDGPSIWPQHF

V gene: TRBV27
clone size: many
J gene: TRBJ1-2
D gene: TRBD1
CDR3 DNA: TGTGCCAGCAGTTTAGGGACAGGGGTTGGCTACACCTTC
CDR3 protein: CASSLGTGVGYTF

V gene: TRBV20-1
clone size: many
J gene: TRBJ1-2
D gene: TRBD1
CDR3 DNA: TGCAGTGCTAATCCGGACAGGGGGCGCAGCTATGGCTACACCTTC
CDR3 protein: CSANPDRGRSYGYTF

V gene: TRBV20-1
clone size: many
J gene: TRBJ1-1
D gene: TRBD1
CDR3 DNA: TGCAGTGCTAGAGCCCCCGTGGACAGGGGAAACACTGAAGCTTTCTTT
CDR3 protein: CSARAPVDRGNTEAFF

V gene: TRBV6-2/TRBV6-3
clone size: many
J gene: TRBJ2-1
D gene: NA
CDR3 DNA: TGTGCCAGCAGTTACGATTTCCAGCAGTTCTTC
CDR3 protein: CASSYDFQQFF

V gene: TRBV10-1
clone size: NA
J gene: TRBJ2-3
D gene: NA
CDR3 DNA: TGCGCCAGCAGTGACGTTACGGACACAGATACGCAGTATTTT
CDR3 protein: CASSDVTDTDTQYF

V gene: TRBV28
clone size: few
J gene: TRBJ1-4
D gene: NA
CDR3 DNA: TGTGCCAGCAGTCCTATTGATGAAAAACTGTTTTTT
CDR3 protein: CASSPIDEKLFF

V gene: TRBV30
clone size: NA
J gene: TRBJ2-1
D gene: NA
CDR3 DNA: TGTGCCTCTAATAGTGTAGTCTCCTACAATGAGCAGTTCTTC
CDR3 protein: CASNSVVSYNEQFF

V gene: TRBV11-2
clone size: many
J gene: TRBJ1-1
D gene: NA
CDR3 DNA: TGTGCCAGCAGCTCGTCACGACAGACCGAAGCTTTCTTT
CDR3 protein: CASSSSRQTEAFF

V gene: TRBV6-1
clone size: many
J gene: TRBJ1-2
D gene: NA
CDR3 DNA: TGTGCCAGCAGTCCCCCAGTCGAGAGAGCTAACTATGGCTACACCTTC
CDR3 protein: CASSPPVERANYGYTF

V gene: TRBV30
clone size: few
J gene: TRBJ1-6
D gene: NA
CDR3 DNA: TGTGCCACCAACAAGAACCCCCTCCACTTT
CDR3 protein: CATNKNPLHF

V gene: TRBV6-2/TRBV6-3
clone size: many
J gene: TRBJ2-7
D gene: TRBD2
CDR3 DNA: TGTGCCAGCAGCCCGGCCGGTCATAGCGGGAAAGTAGGGGAGCAGTACTTC
CDR3 protein: CASSPAGHSGKVGEQYF

V gene: TRBV28
clone size: many
J gene: TRBJ2-1
D gene: NA
CDR3 DNA: TGTGCCAGCAGTTCGGAGTATCAGTTCTTC
CDR3 protein: CASSSEYQFF

V gene: TRBV20-1
clone size: many
J gene: TRBJ2-1
D gene: TRBD2
CDR3 DNA: TGCAGTGCTACCCCGGGACTAGCGGAAGCCTACAATGAGCAGTTCTTC
CDR3 protein: CSATPGLAEAYNEQFF

V gene: TRBV28
clone size: many
J gene: TRBJ2-1
D gene: NA
CDR3 DNA: TGTGCCAGCATTGCGGGACAGTACAATGAGCAGTTCTTC
CDR3 protein: CASIAGQYNEQFF

V gene: TRBV29-1
clone size: NA
J gene: TRBJ2-3
D gene: NA
CDR3 DNA: TGCAGCGTTGACCCCCAAACAGATACGCAGTATTTT
CDR3 protein: CSVDPQTDTQYF

V gene: TRBV4-2
clone size: NA
J gene: TRBJ1-2
D gene: NA
CDR3 DNA: TGTGCCAGCAGCCAAGCCCGCGGGGGTAACTATGGCTACACCTTC
CDR3 protein: CASSQARGGNYGYTF

V gene: TRBV20-1
clone size: NA
J gene: TRBJ2-1
D gene: NA
CDR3 DNA: TGCAGTGCTAGAGAAGTGGGACTCCCCCAGTTCTTC
CDR3 protein: CSAREVGLPQFF

V gene: TRBV28
clone size: many
J gene: TRBJ1-5
D gene: NA
CDR3 DNA: TGTGCCAGCAGTTTGCGACGGGGAAATCAGCCCCAGCATTTT
CDR3 protein: CASSLRRGNQPQHF

V gene: TRBV15
clone size: many
J gene: TRBJ2-1
D gene: NA
CDR3 DNA: TGTGCCACCAGCAGCCTTAGCTCCTACAATGAGCAGTTCTTC
CDR3 protein: CATSSLSSYNEQFF

V gene: TRBV7-8
clone size: NA
J gene: TRBJ2-2
D gene: NA
CDR3 DNA: TGTGCCAGCAGCTTAGTCGGAGGTAGCGGATTTATATACACCGGGGAGCTGTTTTTT
CDR3 protein: CASSLVGGSGFIYTGELFF

V gene: TRBV7-9
clone size: NA
J gene: TRBJ1-2
D gene: NA
CDR3 DNA: TGTGCCAGCAGCGATGGTGTATATGGCTACACCTTC
CDR3 protein: CASSDGVYGYTF

V gene: TRBV30
clone size: few
J gene: TRBJ2-3
D gene: NA
CDR3 DNA: TGTGCCTGGAGCGAGAACACAGATACGCAGTATTTT
CDR3 protein: CAWSENTDTQYF

V gene: TRBV9
clone size: NA
J gene: TRBJ1-3
D gene: NA
CDR3 DNA: TGTGCCAGCAGCGCGCCCCAGGGAGGCTCTGGAAACACCATATATTTT
CDR3 protein: CASSAPQGGSGNTIYF

V gene: TRBV6-1
clone size: NA
J gene: TRBJ2-1
D gene: TRBD2
CDR3 DNA: TGTGCCAGCAGCCCCGGGGGGGGGCTATCCTACAATGAGCAGTTCTTC
CDR3 protein: CASSPGGGLSYNEQFF

V gene: TRBV11-3
clone size: NA
J gene: TRBJ2-2
D gene: NA
CDR3 DNA: TGTGCCAGCAGGGGGGACTTATCGACAGGAGGGGACACCGGGGAGCTGTTTTTT
CDR3 protein: CASRGDLSTGGDTGELFF

V gene: TRBV5-4
clone size: NA
J gene: TRBJ2-7
D gene: TRBD2
CDR3 DNA: TGTGCCAGCAGTTTTGGACTAGAACCCTACGAGCAGTACTTC
CDR3 protein: CASSFGLEPYEQYF

V gene: TRBV19
clone size: few
J gene: TRBJ2-3
D gene: NA
CDR3 DNA: TGTGCCAGCCGGGACCAGAGCACAGATACGCAGTATTTT
CDR3 protein: CASRDQSTDTQYF

V gene: TRBV6-1
clone size: NA
J gene: TRBJ1-1
D gene: TRBD1
CDR3 DNA: TGTGCCAGCAGTACACGACAGGGCCTCGAAGCTTTCTTT
CDR3 protein: CASSTRQGLEAFF

V gene: TRBV29-1
clone size: NA
J gene: TRBJ1-2
D gene: NA
CDR3 DNA: TGCAGCGTTTGGGACACCCATTCCTATGGCTACACCTTC
CDR3 protein: CSVWDTHSYGYTF

V gene: TRBV29-1
clone size: NA
J gene: TRBJ2-5
D gene: TRBD1
CDR3 DNA: TGCAGCTCCAGTGGACAGGGCCAAGAGACCCAGTACTTC
CDR3 protein: CSSSGQGQETQYF

V gene: TRBV3-1
clone size: few
J gene: TRBJ1-6
D gene: NA
CDR3 DNA: TGTGCCAGCAGCCCTCGGGGCAGCGTTAATTCACCCCTCCACTTT
CDR3 protein: CASSPRGSVNSPLHF

V gene: TRBV3-1
clone size: few
J gene: TRBJ1-1
D gene: NA
CDR3 DNA: TGTGCCAGCAGAAGTAACGAAGGACAGTCTCGTAGAGCTTTCTTT
CDR3 protein: CASRSNEGQSRRAFF

V gene: TRBV6-1
clone size: many
J gene: TRBJ2-7
D gene: TRBD2
CDR3 DNA: TGTGCCAGCAGGCGACTTAGCGGGAGAGCCACGGGATACGAGCAGTACTTC
CDR3 protein: CASRRLSGRATGYEQYF

V gene: TRBV3-1
clone size: NA
J gene: TRBJ2-1
D gene: TRBD2
CDR3 DNA: TGTGCCAGCAGGCTAAGAGCGGGAGGGGGCAATGAGCAGTTCTTC
CDR3 protein: CASRLRAGGGNEQFF